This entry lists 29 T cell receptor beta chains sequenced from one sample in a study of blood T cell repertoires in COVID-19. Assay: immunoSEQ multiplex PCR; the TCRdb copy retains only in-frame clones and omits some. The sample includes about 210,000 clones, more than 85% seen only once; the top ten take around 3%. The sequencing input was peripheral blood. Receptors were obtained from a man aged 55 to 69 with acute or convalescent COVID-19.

CDR3 sequence: CASRHTGQGIQPQHF. The CDR3 DNA is TGTGCCAGTAGACATACGGGACAGGGTATTCAGCCCCAGCATTTT. The chain is built from TRBV19 and TRBJ1-5; 9 bases agree with TRBD1. Trimming at V came to 6 bases and at J to 6 bases, leaving 9 bases not matched to a gene. The CDR3 contains 15 residues. CDR1 and CDR2 (germline): LNHDA, SQIVND (reference sequence).

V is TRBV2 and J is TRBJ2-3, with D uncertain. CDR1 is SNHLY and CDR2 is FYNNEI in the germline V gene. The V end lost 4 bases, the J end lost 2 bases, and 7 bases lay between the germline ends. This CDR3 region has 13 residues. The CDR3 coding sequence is TGTGCCAGCAGTGCCGACTTCACAGATACGCAGTATTTT. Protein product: CASSADFTDTQYF.

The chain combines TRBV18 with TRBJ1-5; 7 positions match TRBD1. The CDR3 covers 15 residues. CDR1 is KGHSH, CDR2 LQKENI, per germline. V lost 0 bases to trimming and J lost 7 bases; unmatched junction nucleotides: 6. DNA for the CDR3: TGTGCCAGCTCACCACCGGAGGGGGCCGGACAGCCCCAGCATTTT. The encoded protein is CASSPPEGAGQPQHF.

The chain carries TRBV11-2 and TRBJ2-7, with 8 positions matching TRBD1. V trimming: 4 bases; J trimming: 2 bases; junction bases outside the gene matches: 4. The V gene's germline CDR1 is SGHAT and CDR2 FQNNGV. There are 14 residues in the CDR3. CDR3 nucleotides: TGTGCCAGCAGCTGGTACAGGGGGACCTACGAGCAGTACTTC. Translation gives CASSWYRGTYEQYF.

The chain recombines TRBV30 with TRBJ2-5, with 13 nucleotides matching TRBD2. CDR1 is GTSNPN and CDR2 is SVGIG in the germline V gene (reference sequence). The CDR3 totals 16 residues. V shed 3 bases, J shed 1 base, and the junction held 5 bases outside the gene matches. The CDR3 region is CAWSQGLAGLQETQYF. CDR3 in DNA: TGTGCCTGGAGCCAGGGACTAGCGGGGCTCCAAGAGACCCAGTACTTC. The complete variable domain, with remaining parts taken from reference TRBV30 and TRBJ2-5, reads SQTIHQWPATLVQPVGSPLSLECTVEGTSNPNLYWYRQAAGRGLQLLFYSVGIGQISSEVPQNLSASRPQDRQFILSSKKLLLSDSGFYLCAWSQGLAGLQETQYFGPGTRLLVL.

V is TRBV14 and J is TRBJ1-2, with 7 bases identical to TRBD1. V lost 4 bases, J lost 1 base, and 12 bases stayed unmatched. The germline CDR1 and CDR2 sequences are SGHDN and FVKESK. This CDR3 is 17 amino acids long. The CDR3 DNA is TGTGCCAGCAGCCGGATCGTTACCGGGACAGATAACTATGGCTACACCTTC. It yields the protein CASSRIVTGTDNYGYTF.

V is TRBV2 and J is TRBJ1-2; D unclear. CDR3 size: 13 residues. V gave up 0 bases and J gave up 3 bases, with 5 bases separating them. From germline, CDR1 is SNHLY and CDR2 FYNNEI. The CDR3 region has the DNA TGTGCCAGCAGTGAAGCGGAGGACTATGGCTACACCTTC. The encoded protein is CASSEAEDYGYTF. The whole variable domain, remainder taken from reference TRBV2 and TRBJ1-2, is EPEVTQTPSHQVTQMGQEVILRCVPISNHLYFYWYRQILGQKVEFLVSFYNNEISEKSEIFDDQFSVERPDGSNFTLKIRSTKLEDSAMYFCASSEAEDYGYTFGSGTRLTVV.

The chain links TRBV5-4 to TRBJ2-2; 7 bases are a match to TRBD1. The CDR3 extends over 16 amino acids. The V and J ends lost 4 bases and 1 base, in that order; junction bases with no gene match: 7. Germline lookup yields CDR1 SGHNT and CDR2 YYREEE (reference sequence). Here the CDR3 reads CASSTKSGGNTGELFF. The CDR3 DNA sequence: TGTGCCAGCAGCACTAAATCAGGGGGGAACACCGGGGAGCTGTTTTTT.

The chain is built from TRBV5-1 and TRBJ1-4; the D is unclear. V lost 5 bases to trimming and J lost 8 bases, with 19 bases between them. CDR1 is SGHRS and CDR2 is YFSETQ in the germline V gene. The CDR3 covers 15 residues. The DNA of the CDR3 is TGCGCCAGCAGTCTCGCAGGCTTGCGCGACGAAAAACTGTTTTTT. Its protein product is CASSLAGLRDEKLFF.

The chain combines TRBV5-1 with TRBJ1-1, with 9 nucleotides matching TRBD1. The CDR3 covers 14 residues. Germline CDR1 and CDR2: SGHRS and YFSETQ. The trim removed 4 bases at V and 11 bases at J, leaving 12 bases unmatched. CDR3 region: CASSPAGTGIRAFF. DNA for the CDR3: TGCGCCAGCAGCCCTGCCGGGACAGGGATTAGGGCTTTCTTT.

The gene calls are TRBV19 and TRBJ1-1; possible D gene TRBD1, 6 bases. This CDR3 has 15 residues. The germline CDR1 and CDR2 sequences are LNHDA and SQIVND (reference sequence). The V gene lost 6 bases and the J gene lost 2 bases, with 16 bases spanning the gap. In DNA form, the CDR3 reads TGTGCCAGTAGGGAATTTGGGACACTTAACACTGAAGCTTTCTTT. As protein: CASREFGTLNTEAFF.

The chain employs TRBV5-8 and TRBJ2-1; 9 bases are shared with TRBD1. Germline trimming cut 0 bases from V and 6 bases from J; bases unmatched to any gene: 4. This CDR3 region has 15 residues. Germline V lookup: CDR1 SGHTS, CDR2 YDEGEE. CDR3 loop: CASSLGGQGVNEQFF. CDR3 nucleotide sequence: TGTGCCAGCAGCTTGGGGGGACAGGGAGTCAATGAGCAGTTCTTC. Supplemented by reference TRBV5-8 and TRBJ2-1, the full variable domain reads EAGVTQSPTHLIKTRGQQATLRCSPISGHTSVYWYQQALGLGLQFLLWYDEGEERNRGNFPPRFSGRQFPNYSSELNVNALELEDSALYLCASSLGGQGVNEQFFGPGTRLTVL.

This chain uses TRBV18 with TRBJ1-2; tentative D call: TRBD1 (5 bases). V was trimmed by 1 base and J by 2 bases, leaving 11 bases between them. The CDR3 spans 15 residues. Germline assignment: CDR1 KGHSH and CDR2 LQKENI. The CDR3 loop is CASSPRQLENYGYTF. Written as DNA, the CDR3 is TGTGCCAGCTCACCACGACAGCTAGAGAACTATGGCTACACCTTC.

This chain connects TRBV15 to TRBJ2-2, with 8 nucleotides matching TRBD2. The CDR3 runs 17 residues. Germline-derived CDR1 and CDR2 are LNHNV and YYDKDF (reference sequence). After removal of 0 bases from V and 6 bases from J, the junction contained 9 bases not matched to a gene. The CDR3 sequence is CATSRDPGGPRSGELFF. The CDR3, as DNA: TGTGCCACCAGCAGAGATCCGGGGGGGCCCAGGTCCGGGGAGCTGTTTTTT. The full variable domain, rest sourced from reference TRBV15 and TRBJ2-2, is DAMVIQNPRYQVTQFGKPVTLSCSQTLNHNVMYWYQQKSSQAPKLLFHYYDKDFNNEADTPDNFQSRRPNTSFCFLDIRSPGLGDTAMYLCATSRDPGGPRSGELFFGEGSRLTVL.

CDR3 loop: CASSVEGTGGEEKLFF. Written as DNA, the CDR3 is TGTGCCAGCAGCGTAGAGGGGACAGGAGGGGAAGAAAAACTGTTTTTT. V gene TRBV9 combines with J gene TRBJ1-4, with 8 bases matching TRBD1. Germline trimming cut 0 bases from V and 8 bases from J; bases unmatched to any gene: 9. CDR3 size: 16 residues. Germline assignment: CDR1 SGDLS and CDR2 YYNGEE.

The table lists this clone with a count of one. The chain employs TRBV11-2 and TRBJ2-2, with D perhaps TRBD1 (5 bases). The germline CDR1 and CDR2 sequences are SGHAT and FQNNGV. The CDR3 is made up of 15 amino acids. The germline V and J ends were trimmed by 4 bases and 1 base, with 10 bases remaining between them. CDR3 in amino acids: CASSSIQGNTGELFF. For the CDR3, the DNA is TGTGCCAGCAGCTCCATCCAGGGGAACACCGGGGAGCTGTTTTTT.

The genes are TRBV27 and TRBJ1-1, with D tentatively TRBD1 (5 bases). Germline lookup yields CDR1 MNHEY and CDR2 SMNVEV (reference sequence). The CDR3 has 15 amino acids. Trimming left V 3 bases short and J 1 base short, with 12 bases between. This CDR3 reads CASSLGGKGNTEAFF. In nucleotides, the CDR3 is TGTGCCAGCAGTTTGGGGGGGAAAGGGAACACTGAAGCTTTCTTT.

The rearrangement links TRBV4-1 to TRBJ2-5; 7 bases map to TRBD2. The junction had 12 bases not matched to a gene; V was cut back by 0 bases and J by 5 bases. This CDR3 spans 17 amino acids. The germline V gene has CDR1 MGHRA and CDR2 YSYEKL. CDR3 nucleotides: TGCGCCAGCAGCCAAGATGTGGGCGGGGGTCCCTCGGAGACCCAGTACTTC. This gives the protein CASSQDVGGGPSETQYF.

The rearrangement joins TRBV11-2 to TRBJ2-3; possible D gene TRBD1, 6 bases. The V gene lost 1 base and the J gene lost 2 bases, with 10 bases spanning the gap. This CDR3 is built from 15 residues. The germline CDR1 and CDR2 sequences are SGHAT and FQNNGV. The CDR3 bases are TGTGCCAGCAGCTTAGTTCAGGGGACCACAGATACGCAGTATTTT. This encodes CASSLVQGTTDTQYF.

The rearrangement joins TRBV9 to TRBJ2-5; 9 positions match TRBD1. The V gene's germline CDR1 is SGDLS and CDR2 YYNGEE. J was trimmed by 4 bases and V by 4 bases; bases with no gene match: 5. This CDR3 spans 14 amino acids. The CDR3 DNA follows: TGTGCCAGCAGCCCCGGGGGACAGGGAGAGACCCAGTACTTC. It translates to CASSPGGQGETQYF.

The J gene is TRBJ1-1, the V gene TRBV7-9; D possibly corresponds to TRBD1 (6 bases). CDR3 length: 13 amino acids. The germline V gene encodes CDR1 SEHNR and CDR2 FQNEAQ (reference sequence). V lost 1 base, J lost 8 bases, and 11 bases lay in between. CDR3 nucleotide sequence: TGTGCCAGCAGCTTAGTGGCCCAGGGGGAAGCTTTCTTT. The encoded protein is CASSLVAQGEAFF.

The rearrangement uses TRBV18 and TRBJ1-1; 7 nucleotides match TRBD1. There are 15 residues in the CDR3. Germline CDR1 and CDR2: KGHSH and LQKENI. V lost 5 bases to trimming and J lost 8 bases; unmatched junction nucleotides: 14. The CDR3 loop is CASSSTSTKTGEAFF. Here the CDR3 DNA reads TGTGCCAGCTCATCGACTTCGACCAAGACAGGGGAAGCTTTCTTT. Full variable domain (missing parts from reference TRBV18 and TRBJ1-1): NAGVMQNPRHLVRRRGQEARLRCSPMKGHSHVYWYRQLPEEGLKFMVYLQKENIIDESGMPKERFSAEFPKEGPSILRIQQVVRGDSAAYFCASSSTSTKTGEAFFGQGTRLTVV.

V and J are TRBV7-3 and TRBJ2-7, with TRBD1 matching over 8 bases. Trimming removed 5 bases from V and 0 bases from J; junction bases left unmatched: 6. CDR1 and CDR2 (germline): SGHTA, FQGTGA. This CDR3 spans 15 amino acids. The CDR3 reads CASSPGQVLSYEQYF. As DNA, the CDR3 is TGTGCCAGCAGCCCGGGACAGGTACTCTCCTACGAGCAGTACTTC. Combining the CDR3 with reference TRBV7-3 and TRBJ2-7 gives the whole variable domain GAGVSQTPSNKVTEKGKYVELRCDPISGHTALYWYRQSLGQGPEFLIYFQGTGAADDSGLPNDRFFAVRPEGSVSTLKIQRTERGDSAVYLCASSPGQVLSYEQYFGPGTRLTVT.

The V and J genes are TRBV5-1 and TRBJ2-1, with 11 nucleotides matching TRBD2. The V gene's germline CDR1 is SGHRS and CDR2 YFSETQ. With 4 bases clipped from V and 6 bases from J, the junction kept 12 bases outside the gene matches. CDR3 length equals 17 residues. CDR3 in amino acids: CASSPFLLAGAGNEQFF. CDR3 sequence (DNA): TGCGCCAGCAGCCCATTCTTACTAGCGGGGGCGGGCAATGAGCAGTTCTTC. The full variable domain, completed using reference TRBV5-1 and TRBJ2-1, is KAGVTQTPRYLIKTRGQQVTLSCSPISGHRSVSWYQQTPGQGLQFLFEYFSETQRNKGNFPGRFSGRQFSNSRSEMNVSTLELGDSALYLCASSPFLLAGAGNEQFFGPGTRLTVL.

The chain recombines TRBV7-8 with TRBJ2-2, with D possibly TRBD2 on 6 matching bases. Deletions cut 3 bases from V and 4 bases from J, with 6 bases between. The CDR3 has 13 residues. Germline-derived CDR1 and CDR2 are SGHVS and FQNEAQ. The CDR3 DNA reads TGTGCCAGCAGCTTCGGGGGCACCGGGGAGCTGTTTTTT. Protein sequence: CASSFGGTGELFF. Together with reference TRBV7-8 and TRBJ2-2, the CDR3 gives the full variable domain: GAGVSQSPRYKVAKRGQDVALRCDPISGHVSLFWYQQALGQGPEFLTYFQNEAQLDKSGLPSDRFFAERPEGSVSTLKIQRTQQEDSAVYLCASSFGGTGELFFGEGSRLTVL.

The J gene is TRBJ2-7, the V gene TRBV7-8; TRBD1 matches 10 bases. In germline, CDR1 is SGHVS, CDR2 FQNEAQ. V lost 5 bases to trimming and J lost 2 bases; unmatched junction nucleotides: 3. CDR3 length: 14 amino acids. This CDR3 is CASSAGTGAYEQYF. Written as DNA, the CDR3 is TGTGCCAGCAGCGCGGGGACAGGGGCCTACGAGCAGTACTTC.

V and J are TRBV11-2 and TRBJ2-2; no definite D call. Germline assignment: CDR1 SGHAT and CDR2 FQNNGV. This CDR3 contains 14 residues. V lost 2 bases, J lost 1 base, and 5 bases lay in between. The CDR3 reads CASSLRQNTGELFF. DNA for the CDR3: TGTGCCAGCAGCTTACGACAGAACACCGGGGAGCTGTTTTTT.

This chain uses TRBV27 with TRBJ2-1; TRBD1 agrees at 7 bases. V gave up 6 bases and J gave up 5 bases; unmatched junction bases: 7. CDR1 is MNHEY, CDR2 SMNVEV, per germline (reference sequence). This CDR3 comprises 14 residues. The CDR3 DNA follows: TGTGCCAGCAGCTCCGGGACAGTTAACAATGAGCAGTTCTTC. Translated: CASSSGTVNNEQFF.

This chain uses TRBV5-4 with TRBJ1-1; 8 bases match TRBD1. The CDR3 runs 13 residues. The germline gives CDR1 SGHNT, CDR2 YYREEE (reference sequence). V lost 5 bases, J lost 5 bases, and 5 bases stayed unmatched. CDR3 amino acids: CASSRTGSTEAFF. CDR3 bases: TGTGCCAGCAGTAGGACAGGGAGTACTGAAGCTTTCTTT.